This T cell receptor (beta chain) derives from a study of blood T cells in healthy people across ages. The CDR3 extends over 14 amino acids. From germline, CDR1 is SEHNR and CDR2 FQNEAQ (reference sequence). V dropped 0 bases and J dropped 7 bases, with 12 bases sitting between them. The authors ran a second PCR of roughly 6 to 12 cycles using a sample-barcoded 5' primer and a J-beta primer mix. Using its own MiXCR run on the 5' RACE reads, TCRdb lists one record per CDR3 protein. The table includes approximately 800,000 distinct CDR3 sequences, about 61% detected once. V is TRBV7-9 and J is TRBJ1-2; perhaps TRBD1 as D (5 bases). Specimen: blood. This TCR was sampled from a man aged 35-49 years in good health. In nucleotides, the CDR3 is TGTGCCAGCAGCTTAGCGTCAGGTACAGGTGGCTACACCTTC. Translation: CASSLASGTGGYTF.